This entry lists 3 T cell receptor beta chains sequenced from one sample in a study of blood T cell repertoires in COVID-19. Sequenced by immunoSEQ multiplex PCR; TCRdb stores in-frame clones only, minus some. The sample has fewer than 500,000 clones; about 90% are singletons. Material: peripheral blood. These receptor sequences come from a young man with COVID-19, enrolled during active disease.

The gene calls are TRBV7-6 and TRBJ2-7; 11 bases are a match to TRBD2. Germline V gene sequence: CDR1 SGHVS, CDR2 FNYEAQ. The ends lost 8 bases at V and 0 bases at J; junction bases unmatched: 6. This CDR3 region has 15 residues. CDR3 coding DNA: TGTGCCAGCGGGCCACTAGCGGGAGTCTCCTACGAGCAGTACTTC. This gives the protein CASGPLAGVSYEQYF. Using reference TRBV7-6 and TRBJ2-7 for the parts outside the CDR3, the full variable domain is GAGVSQSPRYKVTKRGQDVALRCDPISGHVSLYWYRQALGQGPEFLTYFNYEAQQDKSGLPNDRFSAERPEGSISTLTIQRTEQRDSAMYRCASGPLAGVSYEQYFGPGTRLTVT.

The chain links TRBV6-5 to TRBJ1-3, with 7 positions matching TRBD1. Germline trimming cut 7 bases from V and 2 bases from J; bases unmatched to any gene: 8. CDR1 MNHEY and CDR2 SVGAGI come from the germline V gene. This CDR3 is built from 15 residues. The CDR3 is CASMRQGMTGNTIYF. The CDR3 nucleotides are TGTGCCAGCATGAGACAGGGCATGACTGGAAACACCATATATTTT.

V gene TRBV6-5 combines with J gene TRBJ1-4; D is uncertain. The V and J ends lost 0 bases and 4 bases respectively, with 9 bases between them. The CDR3 runs to 15 residues. Looked up from germline, CDR1 is MNHEY and CDR2 is SVGAGI. The CDR3 nucleotides read TGTGCCAGCAGTTACTCTCCGGGGATTAATGAAAAACTGTTTTTT. Translating gives CASSYSPGINEKLFF.